This T cell receptor (beta chain) was sequenced during a study of technical replicates of blood from four donors. The germline CDR1 and CDR2 sequences are SQVTM and ANQGSEA. After removal of 4 bases from V and 7 bases from J, the junction contained 1 base not matched to a gene. The CDR3 is 12 residues long. Data came from immunoSEQ multiplex PCR; TCRdb stores just in-frame clones and leaves some out. The sample consists of about 80,000 clones, 95% to 98% of them appearing once. The sequence was collected from a human donor in good health. Sequenced: T cells isolated from PBMCs. The chain couples TRBV29-1 to TRBJ2-1, with 10 bases identical to TRBD2. The CDR3 coding sequence is TGCAGCGTTGCTAGCGGGGGTAATGAGCAGTTCTTC. This codes for CSVASGGNEQFF.